The clone carrying this TCR beta chain was counted only a few times. No antigen is known for it. The sample belongs to a study of T-cell memory formation after mild COVID-19. The J segment lost 9 bases and the V segment lost 7 bases, leaving 7 bases of the junction unmatched. The CDR3 contains 13 residues. General study findings and limits: CD4/CD8 balance characterized clones contracting day 15 to 85, and CD4+ skew characterized later expanders. Nothing confirmed that second-wave clones peaking on day 37 were specific for SARS-CoV-2.

The 5'RACE method, run with constant-segment primers, produced TCR alpha and TCR beta cDNA libraries (carrying sample barcodes and UMIs). MiXCR, applied by TCRdb to the 5' RACE reads, yields one record per CDR3 protein. The profile covers approximately 150,000 distinct CDR3 sequences, with roughly a fifth appearing a single time and about 2.3% taken by the ten largest. The gene calls are TRBV12-3 or TRBV12-4 and TRBJ2-4, with 9 bases fitting TRBD1. This TCR was sampled from an adult woman who had mild COVID-19 (a few samples of this study predate the infection). Cell type and time point are not known. Material: PBMCs or a T cell subset sorted from them (not recorded which). CDR3 DNA sequence: TGTGCCAGCACCTCTGGACAGGGGATCATTCAGTACTTC. Its protein is CASTSGQGIIQYF.